This TCR beta chain was sequenced during a study of a mutant IDH1 vaccine in newly diagnosed glioma. This CDR3 has 18 amino acids. Germline trimming cut 0 bases from V and 6 bases from J; bases unmatched to any gene: 9. Germline CDR1 KGHSH, CDR2 LQKENI. Time point meaning: week 5, during vaccination. Vaccine doses each comprised 300 ug of mutant IDH1 20-mer peptide, with topical imiquimod. Donor diagnoses consisted of new WHO grade 3 or 4 IDH1-mutant, ATRX-lost astrocytomas. About this clone itself: Its target is not known.

Assay: immunoSEQ multiplex PCR; the TCRdb copy retains only in-frame clones and omits some. The sample contains approximately 60,000 clones, about 80% of which appear only once. The J gene is TRBJ2-1, the V gene TRBV18, with 12 positions matching TRBD2. Material: PBMCs, obtained from a glioma patient whose treatment included an IDH1 peptide vaccine. The TCR was taken from a woman aged 18-35 years with glioma. Some clones in this sample may be carry-over from other donors' samples. CDR3 protein: CASSPPQSSGGAVNEQFF. DNA of the CDR3: TGTGCCAGCTCACCACCCCAGTCTAGCGGGGGGGCCGTCAATGAGCAGTTCTTC.